This T cell receptor (beta chain) was recovered during a study of cytomegalovirus exposure and HLA in healthy donors. At the level of the study: In a later analysis, it was reported that the roughly 130 validation repertoires had been produced on the same platform as the 550 to 850 repertoires belonging to the first cohort.

V lost 0 bases to trimming and J lost 0 bases, with 12 bases between them. The CDR3 spans 16 residues. Profiling relied on immunoSEQ multiplex PCR, and the TCRdb table lists in-frame clones only, not all of them. The sample records roughly 70,000 clones, approximately 90% being singletons. With respect to this clone: The antigen is not known.

Findings of the study overall: It was 150 to 200 TCR beta chains that were listed as cytomegalovirus-associated. According to a later analysis, TCR clusters from the first cohort tended to co-occur in the 120 or so validation repertoires.

Sequencing was done on a sample of PBMCs. V is TRBV23-1 and J is TRBJ2-7; the D gene is possibly TRBD2 (5 bases). TRBV23-1 is designated an ORF whose function remains uncertain. This clonotype was sampled from a woman between 18 and 29 years old in good health and CMV-seropositive. Here the CDR3 DNA reads TGCGCCAGCAGTCAATCGTATACGGGAAGCTCCTACGAGCAGTACTTC. It codes for CASSQSYTGSSYEQYF.